This paragraph reports one T cell receptor (beta chain). The CDR3 length is 14 residues. Trimming left V 8 bases short and J 1 base short, with 12 bases between. Looked up from germline, CDR1 is LGHNA and CDR2 is YSLEER. The record originates from a study of T-cell reconstitution after alpha-beta-depleted transplantation in children. During its preparation, the TCRbeta library received unique molecular identifiers. MiXCR, applied by TCRdb to the PCR reads, yields one record per CDR3 protein. The table has about 460,000 distinct CDR3 sequences, approximately 12% seen once. The sequencing used PBMCs from the stem cell graft donor, collected from the stem cell graft. V gene TRBV4-3 combines with J gene TRBJ2-1; D is perhaps TRBD2 (5 bases). This TCR came from a human donor who donated a stem cell graft to a child with combined immunodeficiency. In nucleotides, the CDR3 is TGCGCCAGCGCCAAGGACTTGTCCTACAATGAGCAGTTCTTC. Amino acids: CASAKDLSYNEQFF.